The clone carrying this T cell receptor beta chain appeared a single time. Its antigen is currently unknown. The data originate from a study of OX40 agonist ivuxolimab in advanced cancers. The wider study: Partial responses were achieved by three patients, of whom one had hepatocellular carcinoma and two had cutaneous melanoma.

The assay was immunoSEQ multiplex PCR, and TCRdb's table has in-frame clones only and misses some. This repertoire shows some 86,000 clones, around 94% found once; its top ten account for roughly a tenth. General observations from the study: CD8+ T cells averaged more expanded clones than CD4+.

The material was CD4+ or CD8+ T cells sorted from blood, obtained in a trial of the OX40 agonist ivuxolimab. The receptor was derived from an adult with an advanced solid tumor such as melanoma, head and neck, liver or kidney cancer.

CDR3 region: CASSPLLGPSYEQYF. CDR3 DNA sequence: TGCGCCAGCAGCCCTCTCCTCGGACCCTCCTACGAGCAGTACTTC. V and J are TRBV4-1 and TRBJ2-7, with D uncertain. CDR3 length: 15 residues. V lost 4 bases and J lost 0, with 13 bases in between. Germline-derived CDR1 and CDR2 are MGHRA and YSYEKL.